This T cell receptor beta chain is from a study of PD-1 blockade in classical Hodgkin lymphoma (dated by TCRdb to 2018 to 2021). With regard to the full study: Nivolumab dosing was 3 mg/kg intravenously every 2 weeks, continuing until either disease progression or unacceptable toxicity. The study used TCR beta sequencing and CyTOF to define a peripheral blood immune signature of response to PD-1 blockade in classical Hodgkin lymphoma. The study at large found these results: Diversity was lower in patients who began nivolumab less than 1 year after ASCT, so these patients were left out of later analyses to avoid confounding by immune reconstitution. CD4+ but not CD8+ TCR diversity rose significantly by C4D1 (p=0.0027 vs p=0.16), most apparent in complete responders (p=0.02). Baseline TCR diversity was reported to be lower in newly diagnosed patients than in healthy donors and to be lower still in relapsed/refractory patients. The study was limited to a single clinical trial cohort, and causes of repertoire differences, possibly disease activity or prior therapy, remained undefined. Trial patients with a complete response had baseline diversity similar to that of newly diagnosed patients, while partial responders and progressors had significantly lower diversity.

The Qiagen DNeasy kit was used to extract genomic DNA both from unsorted PBMCs and from the negatively selected CD4+ and CD8+ fractions. Using primers that anneal to V and J segments, immunoSEQ multiplex PCR amplified the TCR beta CDR3 regions. A synthetic immune receptor repertoire was used to minimize amplification bias, and any remaining bias was removed computationally after sequencing. The authors processed their data as follows. Custom Python scripts were used to quantify repertoire diversity as the Shannon entropy index. Unsorted, CD4+ and CD8+ repertoires were analyzed separately, except for combined analyses in which CD4+ and CD8+ sequences were merged in silico. Clonal expansion was defined as at least a 2-fold frequency increase after treatment relative to C1D1, with a pseudocount of 0.5 for undetected baseline clones. Clones with 0 or 1 copy at C1D1 were classified as singleton clones, and clones with 2 or more copies were classified as non-singleton clones. Clones expanded in unsorted samples were labelled as CD4+, CD8+ or unknown by matching protein sequences in sorted samples from the same patient. Diversity changes from C1D1 to C4D1 were tested in paired samples using Wilcoxon tests. TCRdb obtained this table from immuneACCESS and retained in-frame rearrangements with V and J assigned. These tables miss some clones; where compared with another copy, unresolved V genes account for less than half of the shortfall, and the remainder is unexplained. V, J and clone size derive from that table, while D and trimming were established from the DNA sequence. The sample table contains roughly 30,000 clones; only one count was recorded for about 80% of them. Approximately 0.81% of the sample is held by the ten biggest clonotypes.

From the germline V gene (reference sequence), CDR1 is SEHNR and CDR2 is FQNEAQ. The germline ends are 7 bases apart after V is trimmed by 2 bases and J by 0 bases. The CDR3 runs 14 residues from the cysteine to the phenylalanine. Solely the CDR3 DNA is kept, with 42 bases framed from the first base. Explained via the paper, the time point label denotes: cycle 4 day 1 (C4D1), after less than 7 weeks of nivolumab. Relapse after autologous stem cell transplantation had occurred in all trial patients, and cohorts A, B and C were distinguished by prior brentuximab vedotin exposure. CD4+ T cells were purified from thawed PBMCs by magnetic negative selection with a Miltenyi CD4+ T cell isolation kit. The trial cohort comprised some 60 patients with relapsed/refractory classical Hodgkin lymphoma whose best overall responses were complete response, partial response or progressive disease. In the multi-cohort phase II CheckMate 205 trial, trial patients received single-agent nivolumab. Best overall response was determined by an independent review committee according to the 2007 International Working Group response criteria. Trial PBMCs were collected immediately before nivolumab initiation (C1D1) and during therapy at cycle 2 day 1 and cycle 4 day 1. Peripheral blood was collected in 8 mL Vacutainer Cell Preparation Tubes, from which PBMCs were isolated by centrifugation and then cryopreserved. Purified CD4+ and CD8+ fractions were prepared only for cases with an additional available PBMC sample. Magnetically labelled cells were removed on LS columns in a quadroMACS separator, and the flow-through was retained as the purified fraction.

This clone was detected a few times. It lacks a known antigen. No base quality information exists; no much larger clone differs at one position. The origin of this receptor is a human donor with classical Hodgkin lymphoma. The sample was CD4+ T cells from blood, taken before the fourth cycle of nivolumab. The V gene is TRBV7-9 and the J gene is TRBJ1-1, with the D gene too uncertain to name. In nucleotides, the sequence is TGTGCCAGCAGCTTACTGGCCTTGAACACTGAAGCTTTCTTT. The encoded protein is CASSLLALNTEAFF. Beyond the CDR3, the reference TRBV7-9 and TRBJ1-1 genes provide the residues; the full variable domain reads: DTGVSQNPRHKITKRGQNVTFRCDPISEHNRLYWYRQTLGQGPEFLTYFQNEAQLEKSRLLSDRFSAERPKGSFSTLEIQRTEQGDSAMYLCASSLLALNTEAFFGQGTRLTVV.